This TCR beta chain was identified in a study of blood T cell repertoires in COVID-19. The wider study: The United States, Italy and Spain supplied acute and convalescent COVID-19 samples. PBMCs, B-cell-depleted T cells, or T cells were the source of the cDNA or gDNA that made up the material.

Per the original data handling: Amplification of reference gene primers was used by the study to estimate nucleated cell counts. TCRdb keeps only in-frame clones here, not all; method: immunoSEQ multiplex PCR. V and J calls and clone size come straight from that table; D and trimming were deduced from the DNA. The repertoire holds approximately 240,000 clones, with 70% to 90% as singletons. This receptor was obtained from a woman aged 25 to 39 who had recovered from COVID-19. The sequencing input was peripheral blood.

CDR3 bases: TGTGCCACCAGCACGAGGGCTAGTAGTGGCAATGAGCAGTTCTTC. This codes for CATSTRASSGNEQFF. The J gene is TRBJ2-1, the V gene TRBV15, with TRBD2 as a possible D gene (5 bases). V lost 4 bases, J lost 6 bases, and 16 bases lay in between. Looked up from germline, CDR1 is LNHNV and CDR2 is YYDKDF (reference sequence). The CDR3 extends over 15 amino acids.